Presented here are 8 T cell receptor beta chains from one specimen sequenced in a study of vaccination effects on CD4 cells after COVID-19. Antigens for these TCRs are unknown. Sequencing was preceded by expansion of antigen-specific CD4+ T cells with viral peptide pools in the ViraFEST assay. Cells that had been cultured for 9 to 10 days were the source of isolated CD4+ T cells. Nucleocapsid antibodies stayed negative before and after vaccination, showing no earlier SARS-CoV-2 infection. Measured with immunoSEQ multiplex PCR; TCRdb has only the in-frame clones, and not every one. The data show some 70,000 clones, 80% seen once. This material consisted of CD4+ T cells from PBMCs cultured with SARS-CoV-2 spike peptides, taken before COVID-19 vaccination. Receptors originate from a human donor who received a COVID-19 vaccine.

The chain uses TRBV5-1 and TRBJ1-4, with 9 bases aligning to TRBD1. The CDR3 spans 14 residues. V was pared by 7 bases and J by 7 bases, with 8 bases of the junction left unmatched. Germline CDR1 reads SGHRS; CDR2 reads YFSETQ. CDR3 sequence (DNA): TGCGCCAGCTCGCAACAGGGGGCGAGTGAAAAACTGTTTTTT. It translates to CASSQQGASEKLFF.

The chain combines TRBV19 with TRBJ2-4; 7 bases are a match to TRBD2. The CDR3 sequence is 14 residues long. J lost 6 bases, V lost 5 bases, and 7 bases had no gene match. Germline-derived CDR1 and CDR2 are LNHDA and SQIVND (reference sequence). The chain's CDR3 is CASSRAGRGNIQYF. The CDR3 DNA follows: TGTGCCAGTAGTCGAGCGGGACGAGGAAACATTCAGTACTTC. Filled out from reference TRBV19 and TRBJ2-4, the complete variable domain reads DGGITQSPKYLFRKEGQNVTLSCEQNLNHDAMYWYRQDPGQGLRLIYYSQIVNDFQKGDIAEGYSVSREKKESFPLTVTSAQKNPTAFYLCASSRAGRGNIQYFGAGTRLSVL.

The gene calls are TRBV6-5 and TRBJ1-1, with 8 bases aligning to TRBD1. Germline V gene lookup returns CDR1 MNHEY and CDR2 SVGAGI. The ends lost 4 bases at V and 0 bases at J; junction bases unmatched: 4. The length of the CDR3 is 15 residues. In DNA, the CDR3 is TGTGCCAGCAGTTGGGGGGACAGGCTGAACACTGAAGCTTTCTTT. Its protein product is CASSWGDRLNTEAFF.

This clone showed up just once. This chain joins TRBV12-5 and TRBJ1-1; 10 bases fit TRBD1. With 2 bases clipped from V and 4 bases from J, the junction kept 10 bases outside the gene matches. Germline values: CDR1 LGHNT, CDR2 FRNRAP. The CDR3 is 17 residues long. DNA of the CDR3: TGTGCTAGTGGTTTGATTCCGGGACAGGGGTTAGGCACTGAAGCTTTCTTT. Translation: CASGLIPGQGLGTEAFF.

The chain carries TRBV4-3 and TRBJ1-2; TRBD1 aligns across 7 bases. Germline assignment: CDR1 LGHNA and CDR2 YSLEER. The CDR3 contains 14 residues. The junction had 1 base not matched to a gene; V was cut back by 0 bases and J by 3 bases. The CDR3 DNA follows: TGCGCCAGCAGCCAAGATGGGACAGACTATGGCTACACCTTC. It is translated as CASSQDGTDYGYTF.

The chain links TRBV15 to TRBJ2-5, with D possibly TRBD1 on 6 matching bases. The CDR3 covers 16 residues. V was shortened by 3 bases and J by 4 bases, with 18 bases between the two germline ends. Germline values: CDR1 LNHNV, CDR2 YYDKDF (reference sequence). The CDR3 DNA sequence: TGTGCCACCAGCAGGGATTCCACAGGGTCGGTAGAGACCCAGTACTTC. Protein sequence: CATSRDSTGSVETQYF.

This chain connects TRBV14 to TRBJ2-6; 8 bases match TRBD1. Germline values: CDR1 SGHDN, CDR2 FVKESK. With V trimmed by 4 bases and J by 0 bases, 8 bases remained unmatched. The CDR3 has 18 residues. The CDR3 DNA reads TGTGCCAGCAGCCTAAGACAGGGGATGAACTCTGGGGCCAACGTCCTGACTTTC. Translated: CASSLRQGMNSGANVLTF.

The chain employs TRBV7-3 and TRBJ2-3, with a tentative D call TRBD2 (7 bases). Trimming removed 3 bases from V and 3 bases from J, with 10 bases in between. CDR3 length: 14 residues. Germline V gene lookup returns CDR1 SGHTA and CDR2 FQGTGA. CDR3 residues: CASSLGGRTDTQYF. The CDR3 nucleotides are TGTGCCAGCAGCTTGGGGGGGCGGACAGATACGCAGTATTTT.